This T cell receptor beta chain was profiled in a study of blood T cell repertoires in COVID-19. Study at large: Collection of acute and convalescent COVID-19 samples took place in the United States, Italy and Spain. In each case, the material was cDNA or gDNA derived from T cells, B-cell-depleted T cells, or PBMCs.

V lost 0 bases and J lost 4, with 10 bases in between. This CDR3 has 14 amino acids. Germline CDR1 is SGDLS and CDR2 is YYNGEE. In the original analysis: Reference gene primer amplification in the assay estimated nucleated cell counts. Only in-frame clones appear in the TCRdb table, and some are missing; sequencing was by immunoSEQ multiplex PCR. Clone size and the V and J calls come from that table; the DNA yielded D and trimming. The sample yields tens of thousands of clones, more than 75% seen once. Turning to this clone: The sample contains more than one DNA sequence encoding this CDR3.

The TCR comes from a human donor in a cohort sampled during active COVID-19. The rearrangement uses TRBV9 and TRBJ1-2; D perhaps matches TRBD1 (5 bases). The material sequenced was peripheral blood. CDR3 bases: TGTGCCAGCAGCGTAGGGGGGGACTCCTATGGCTACACCTTC. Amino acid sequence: CASSVGGDSYGYTF.